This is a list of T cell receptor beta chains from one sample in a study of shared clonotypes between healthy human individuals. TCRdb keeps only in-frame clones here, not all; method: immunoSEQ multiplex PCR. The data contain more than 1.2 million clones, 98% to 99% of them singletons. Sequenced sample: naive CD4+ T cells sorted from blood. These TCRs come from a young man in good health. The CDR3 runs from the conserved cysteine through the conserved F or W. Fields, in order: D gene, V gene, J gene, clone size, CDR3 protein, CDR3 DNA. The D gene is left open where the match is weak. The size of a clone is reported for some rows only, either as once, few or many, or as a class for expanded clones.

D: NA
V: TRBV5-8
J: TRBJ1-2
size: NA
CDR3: CASSLWGNYGYTF
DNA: TGTGCCAGCAGCCTATGGGGGAACTATGGCTACACCTTC

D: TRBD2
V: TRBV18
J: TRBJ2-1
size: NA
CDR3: CASSPVSGSRPNEQFF
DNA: TGTGCCAGCTCACCCGTCAGCGGGAGCCGGCCCAATGAGCAGTTCTTC

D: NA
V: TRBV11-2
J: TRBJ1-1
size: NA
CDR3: CASSLLLANTEAFF
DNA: TGTGCCAGCAGCCTTCTACTTGCTAACACTGAAGCTTTCTTT

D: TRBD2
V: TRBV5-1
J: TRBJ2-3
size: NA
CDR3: CASSSGLAVSTDTQYF
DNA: TGCGCCAGCAGCTCCGGACTAGCTGTGAGCACAGATACGCAGTATTTT

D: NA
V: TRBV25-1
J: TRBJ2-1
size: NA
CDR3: CASSEAGYNEQFF
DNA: TGTGCCAGCAGCGAGGCAGGATACAATGAGCAGTTCTTC

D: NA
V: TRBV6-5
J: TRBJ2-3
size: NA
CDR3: CASSYSIGGPTDTQYF
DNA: TGTGCCAGCAGTTACTCGATCGGGGGACCCACAGATACGCAGTATTTT

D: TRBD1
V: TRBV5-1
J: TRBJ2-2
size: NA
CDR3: CASSPRGRVGELFF
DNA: TGCGCCAGCAGCCCCAGGGGGCGGGTCGGGGAGCTGTTTTTT

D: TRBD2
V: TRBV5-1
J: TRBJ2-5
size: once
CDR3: CASSLSPAGGQETQYF
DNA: TGCGCCAGCAGCCTTTCACCAGCGGGGGGGCAAGAGACCCAGTACTTC

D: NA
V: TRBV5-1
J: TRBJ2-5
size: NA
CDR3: CASSLVPDQETQYF
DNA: TGCGCCAGCAGCTTGGTGCCGGACCAAGAGACCCAGTACTTC

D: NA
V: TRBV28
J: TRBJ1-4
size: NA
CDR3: CASSPGRGRRHFNEKLFF
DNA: TGTGCCAGCAGTCCGGGCCGGGGGAGGCGTCACTTTAATGAAAAACTGTTTTTT

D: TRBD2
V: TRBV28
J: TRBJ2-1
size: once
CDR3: CALGGLAESYNEQFF
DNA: TGTGCCCTAGGGGGACTAGCGGAATCCTACAATGAGCAGTTCTTC

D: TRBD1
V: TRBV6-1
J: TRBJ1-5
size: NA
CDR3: CAIQDRGHGNQPQHF
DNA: TGTGCCATTCAGGACAGGGGGCATGGCAATCAGCCCCAGCATTTT

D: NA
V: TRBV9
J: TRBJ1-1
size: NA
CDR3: CASSVVTGGWGTEAFF
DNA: TGTGCCAGCAGCGTAGTGACGGGGGGCTGGGGCACTGAAGCTTTCTTT

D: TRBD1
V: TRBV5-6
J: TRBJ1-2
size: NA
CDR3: CASSTDRTLYGYTF
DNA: TGTGCCAGCAGCACGGACAGGACCCTCTATGGCTACACCTTC

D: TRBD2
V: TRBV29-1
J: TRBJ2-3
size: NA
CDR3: CSVSGTSGTTDTQYF
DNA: TGCAGCGTCTCCGGGACTAGCGGAACCACAGATACGCAGTATTTT